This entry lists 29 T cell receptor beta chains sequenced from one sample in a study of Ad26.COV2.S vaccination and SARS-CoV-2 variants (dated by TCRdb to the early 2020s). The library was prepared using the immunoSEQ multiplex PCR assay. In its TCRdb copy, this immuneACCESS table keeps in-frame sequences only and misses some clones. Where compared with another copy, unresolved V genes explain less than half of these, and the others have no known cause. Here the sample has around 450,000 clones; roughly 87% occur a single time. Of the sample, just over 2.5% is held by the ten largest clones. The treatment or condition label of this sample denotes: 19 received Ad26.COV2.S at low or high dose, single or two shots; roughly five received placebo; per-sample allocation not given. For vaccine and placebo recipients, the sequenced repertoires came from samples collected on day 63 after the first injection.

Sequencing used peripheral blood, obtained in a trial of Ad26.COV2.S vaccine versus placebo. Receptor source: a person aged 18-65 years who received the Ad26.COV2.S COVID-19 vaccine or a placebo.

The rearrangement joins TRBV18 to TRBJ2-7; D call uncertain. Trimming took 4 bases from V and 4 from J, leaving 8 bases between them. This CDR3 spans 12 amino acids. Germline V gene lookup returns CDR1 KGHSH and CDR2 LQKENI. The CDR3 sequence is CASSQDHYEQYV. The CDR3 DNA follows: TGTGCCAGCTCACAAGACCATTACGAGCAGTACGTC.

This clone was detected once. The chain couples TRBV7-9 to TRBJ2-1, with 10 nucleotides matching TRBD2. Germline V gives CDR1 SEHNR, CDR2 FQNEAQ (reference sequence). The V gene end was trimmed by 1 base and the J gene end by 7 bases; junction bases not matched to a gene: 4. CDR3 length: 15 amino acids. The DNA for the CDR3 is TGTGCCAGCAGCTTAGTAGCGGGAGGAAGGAATGAGCAGTTCTTC. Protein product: CASSLVAGGRNEQFF.

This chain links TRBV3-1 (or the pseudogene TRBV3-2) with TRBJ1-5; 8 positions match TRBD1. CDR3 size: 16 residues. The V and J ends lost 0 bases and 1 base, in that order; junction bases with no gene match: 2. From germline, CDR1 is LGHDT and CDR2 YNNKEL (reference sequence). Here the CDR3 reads CASSQDTGGSNQPQHF. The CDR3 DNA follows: TGTGCCAGCAGCCAAGATACAGGGGGAAGCAATCAGCCCCAGCATTTT.

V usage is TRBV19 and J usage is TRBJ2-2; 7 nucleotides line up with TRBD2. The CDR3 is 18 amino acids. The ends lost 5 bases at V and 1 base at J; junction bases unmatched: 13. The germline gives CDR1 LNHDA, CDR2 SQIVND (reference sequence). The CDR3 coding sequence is TGTGCCAGTAGTCCCCCCCCTTCTAGCGGTCTGAACACCGGGGAGCTGTTTTTT. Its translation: CASSPPPSSGLNTGELFF.

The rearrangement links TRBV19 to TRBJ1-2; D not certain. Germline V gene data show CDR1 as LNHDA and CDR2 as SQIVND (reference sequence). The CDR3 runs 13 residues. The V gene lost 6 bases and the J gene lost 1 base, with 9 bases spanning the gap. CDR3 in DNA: TGTGCCAGTAGCTCCCAACTTAACTATGGCTACACCTTC. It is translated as CASSSQLNYGYTF.

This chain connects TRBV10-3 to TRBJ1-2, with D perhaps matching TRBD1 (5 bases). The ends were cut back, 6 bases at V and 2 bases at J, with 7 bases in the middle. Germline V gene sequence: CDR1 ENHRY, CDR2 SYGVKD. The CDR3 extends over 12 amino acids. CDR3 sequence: CAISPGNYGYTF. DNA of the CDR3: TGTGCCATCAGCCCAGGGAACTATGGCTACACCTTC.

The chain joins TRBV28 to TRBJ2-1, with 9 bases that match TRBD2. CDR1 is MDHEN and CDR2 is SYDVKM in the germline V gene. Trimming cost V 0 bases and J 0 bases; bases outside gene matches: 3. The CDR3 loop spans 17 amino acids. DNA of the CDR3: TGTGCCAGCAGTTTATGGGGTAGCGGGAGCTCCTACAATGAGCAGTTCTTC. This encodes CASSLWGSGSSYNEQFF.

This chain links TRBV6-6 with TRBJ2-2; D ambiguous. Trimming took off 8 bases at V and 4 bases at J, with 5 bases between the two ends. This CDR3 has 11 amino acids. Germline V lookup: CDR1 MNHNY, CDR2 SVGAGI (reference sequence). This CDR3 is CASQFTGELFF. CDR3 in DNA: TGTGCCAGCCAGTTCACCGGGGAGCTGTTTTTT.

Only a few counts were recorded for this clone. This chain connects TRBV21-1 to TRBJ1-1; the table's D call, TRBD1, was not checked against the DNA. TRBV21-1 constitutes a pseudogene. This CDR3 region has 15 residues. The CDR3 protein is CASSKALKGWGEAFF. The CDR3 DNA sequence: TGTGCCAGCAGCAAAGCGCTGAAGGGTTGGGGCGAAGCTTTCTTT.

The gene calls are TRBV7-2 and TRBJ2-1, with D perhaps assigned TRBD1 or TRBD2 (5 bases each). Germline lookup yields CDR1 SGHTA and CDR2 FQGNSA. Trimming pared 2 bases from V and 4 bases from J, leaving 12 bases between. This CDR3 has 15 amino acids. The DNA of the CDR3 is TGTGCCAGCAGCTTATCCGGGGCACGATACAATGAGCAGTTCTTC. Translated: CASSLSGARYNEQFF.

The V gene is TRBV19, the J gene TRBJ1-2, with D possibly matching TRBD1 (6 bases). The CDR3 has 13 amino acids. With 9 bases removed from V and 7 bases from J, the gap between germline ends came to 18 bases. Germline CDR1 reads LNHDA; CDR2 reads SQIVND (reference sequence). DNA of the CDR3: TGTGCCAGGCGAGAGGGGGGATTTGGTGGCTACACCTTC. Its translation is CARREGGFGGYTF.

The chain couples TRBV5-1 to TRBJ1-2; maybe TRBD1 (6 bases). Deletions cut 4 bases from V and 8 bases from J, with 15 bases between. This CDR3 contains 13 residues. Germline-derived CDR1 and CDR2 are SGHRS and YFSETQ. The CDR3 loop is CASSRGRGTGYTF. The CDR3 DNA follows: TGCGCCAGCAGCCGGGGGAGGGGGACAGGCTACACCTTC.

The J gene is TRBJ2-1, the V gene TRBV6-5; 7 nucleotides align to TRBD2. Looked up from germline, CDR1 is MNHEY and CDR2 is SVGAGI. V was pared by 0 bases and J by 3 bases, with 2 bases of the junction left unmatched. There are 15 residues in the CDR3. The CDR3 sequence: CASSYSWGGYNEQFF. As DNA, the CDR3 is TGTGCCAGCAGTTACTCTTGGGGGGGCTACAATGAGCAGTTCTTC.

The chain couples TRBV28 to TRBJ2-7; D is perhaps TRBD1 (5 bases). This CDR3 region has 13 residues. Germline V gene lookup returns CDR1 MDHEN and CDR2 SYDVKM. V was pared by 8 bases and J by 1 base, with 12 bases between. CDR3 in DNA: TGTGCCAGCTGCAAGGGGCTATCCTACGAGCAGTACTTC. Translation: CASCKGLSYEQYF.

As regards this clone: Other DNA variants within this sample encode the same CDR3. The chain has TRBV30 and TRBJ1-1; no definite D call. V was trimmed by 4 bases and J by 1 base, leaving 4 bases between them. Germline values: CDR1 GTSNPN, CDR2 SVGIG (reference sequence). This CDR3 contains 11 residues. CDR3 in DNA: TGTGCCTGGAACAGGAACACTGAAGCTTTCTTT. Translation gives CAWNRNTEAFF.

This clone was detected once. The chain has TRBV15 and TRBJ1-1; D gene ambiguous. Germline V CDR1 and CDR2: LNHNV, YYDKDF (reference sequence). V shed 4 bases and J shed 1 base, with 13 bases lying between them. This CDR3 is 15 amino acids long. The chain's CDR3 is CATSIGRGKNTEAFF. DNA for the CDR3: TGTGCCACCAGCATTGGACGGGGAAAGAACACTGAAGCTTTCTTT.

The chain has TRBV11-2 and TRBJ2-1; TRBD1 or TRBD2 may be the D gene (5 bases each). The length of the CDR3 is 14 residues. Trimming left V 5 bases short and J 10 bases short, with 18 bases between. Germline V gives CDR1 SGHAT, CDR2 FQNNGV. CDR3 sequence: CASSGTTSLTEQFF. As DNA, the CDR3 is TGTGCCAGCAGCGGGACCACCTCTCTAACGGAGCAGTTCTTC.

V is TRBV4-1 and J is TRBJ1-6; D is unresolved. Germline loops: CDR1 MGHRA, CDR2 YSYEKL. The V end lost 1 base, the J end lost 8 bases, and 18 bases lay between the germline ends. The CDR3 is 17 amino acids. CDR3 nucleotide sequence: TGCGCCAGCAGCCAAGTACCATCCGTTGGTGGTTATTCACCCCTCCACTTT. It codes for CASSQVPSVGGYSPLHF.

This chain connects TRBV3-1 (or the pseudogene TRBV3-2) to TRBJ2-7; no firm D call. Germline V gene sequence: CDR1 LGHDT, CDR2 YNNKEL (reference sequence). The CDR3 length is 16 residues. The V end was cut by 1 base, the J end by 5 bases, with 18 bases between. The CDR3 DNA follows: TGTGCCAGCAGCCAAGTTGCGCGGCGGCAGGTAGACGAGCAGTACTTC. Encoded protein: CASSQVARRQVDEQYF.

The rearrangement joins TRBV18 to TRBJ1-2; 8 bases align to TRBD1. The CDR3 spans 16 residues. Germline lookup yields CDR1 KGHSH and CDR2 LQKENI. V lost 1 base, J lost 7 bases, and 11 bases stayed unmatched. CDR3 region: CASSPQSGGRDGGYTF. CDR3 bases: TGTGCCAGCTCACCACAATCAGGGGGCAGAGACGGTGGCTACACCTTC.

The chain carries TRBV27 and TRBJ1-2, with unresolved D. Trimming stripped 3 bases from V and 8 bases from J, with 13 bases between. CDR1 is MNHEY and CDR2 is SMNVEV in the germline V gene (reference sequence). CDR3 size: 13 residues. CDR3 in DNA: TGTGCCAGCAGTTTTGCGGGGTGGAACGGCTACACCTTC. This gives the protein CASSFAGWNGYTF.

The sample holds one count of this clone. Here the CDR3 reads CASSLGDRYQPQHF. CDR3 in DNA: TGTGCCAGCAGCTTAGGGGACAGATATCAGCCCCAGCATTTT. The chain joins TRBV7-2 to TRBJ1-5; 7 nucleotides agree with TRBD1. CDR1 is SGHTA and CDR2 is FQGNSA in the germline V gene. The CDR3 spans 14 residues. The V gene end was trimmed by 1 base and the J gene end by 5 bases; junction bases not matched to a gene: 2.

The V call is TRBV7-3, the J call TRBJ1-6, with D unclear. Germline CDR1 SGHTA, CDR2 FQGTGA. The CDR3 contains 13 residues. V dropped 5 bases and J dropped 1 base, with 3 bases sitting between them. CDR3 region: CASSPSYNSPLHF. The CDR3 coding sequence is TGTGCCAGCAGCCCGTCCTATAATTCACCCCTCCACTTT.

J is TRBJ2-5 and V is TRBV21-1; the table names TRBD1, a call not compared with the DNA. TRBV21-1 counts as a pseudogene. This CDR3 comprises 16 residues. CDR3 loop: CASSTRTGALFGAQYF. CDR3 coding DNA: TGTGCCAGCAGCACCAGGACAGGGGCCCTCTTTGGGGCCCAGTACTTC.

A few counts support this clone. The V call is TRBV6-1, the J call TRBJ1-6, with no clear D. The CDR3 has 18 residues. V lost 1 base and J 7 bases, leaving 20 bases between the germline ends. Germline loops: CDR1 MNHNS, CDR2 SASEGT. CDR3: CASSEDQLVAGPNSPLHF. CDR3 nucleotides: TGTGCCAGCAGTGAAGACCAACTCGTGGCAGGCCCCAATTCACCCCTCCACTTT.

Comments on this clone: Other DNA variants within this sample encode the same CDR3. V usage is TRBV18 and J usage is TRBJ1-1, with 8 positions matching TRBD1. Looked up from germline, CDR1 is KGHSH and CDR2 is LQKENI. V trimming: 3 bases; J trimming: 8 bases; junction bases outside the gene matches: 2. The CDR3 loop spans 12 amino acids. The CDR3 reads CASSPRTGEAFF. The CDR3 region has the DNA TGTGCCAGCTCACCCCGGACAGGGGAAGCTTTCTTT.

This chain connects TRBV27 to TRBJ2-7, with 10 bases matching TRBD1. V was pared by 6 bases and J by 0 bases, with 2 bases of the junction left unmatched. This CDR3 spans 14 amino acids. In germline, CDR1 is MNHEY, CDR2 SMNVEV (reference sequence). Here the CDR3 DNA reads TGTGCCAGCAGGTGGACAGGGGGCTCCTACGAGCAGTACTTC. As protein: CASRWTGGSYEQYF.

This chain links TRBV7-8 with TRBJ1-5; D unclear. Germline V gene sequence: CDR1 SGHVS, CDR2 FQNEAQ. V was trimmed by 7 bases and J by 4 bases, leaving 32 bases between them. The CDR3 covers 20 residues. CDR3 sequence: CASTNSNRGPFLSSNQPQHF. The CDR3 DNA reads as TGTGCCAGCACCAACTCGAACCGGGGTCCTTTCTTATCAAGTAATCAGCCCCAGCATTTT.

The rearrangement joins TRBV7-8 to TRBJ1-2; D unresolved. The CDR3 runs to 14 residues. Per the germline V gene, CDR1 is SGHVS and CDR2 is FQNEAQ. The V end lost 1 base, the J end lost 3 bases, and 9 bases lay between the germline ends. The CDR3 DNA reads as TGTGCCAGCAGCTTAGAAGGTTCCCACTATGGCTACACCTTC. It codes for CASSLEGSHYGYTF.